A single sample gave rise to the 22 T cell receptor beta chains below, sequenced in a study of CD8+ T cells in alopecia areata. Regarding treatment: oral pan-JAK inhibitor, 5-10 mg twice daily. Extraction and reverse transcription of RNA yielded cDNA as the sequencing template. TCRdb keeps only in-frame clones here, not all; method: immunoSEQ multiplex PCR. Altogether 200,000 to 250,000 clones are present, approximately 65% being singletons, with the ten largest covering 0.95% to 1.5%. This specimen was CD4+ T cells sorted from blood, taken at approximately week 44, from a patient treated with tofacitinib. The origin of the receptors is a human donor with alopecia areata.

This clone was detected only a few times. The gene calls are TRBV5-6 and TRBJ2-5; 8 bases agree with TRBD1. CDR1 is SGHDT and CDR2 is YYEEEE in the germline V gene. The length of the CDR3 is 15 residues. With 4 bases clipped from V and 5 bases from J, the junction kept 10 bases outside the gene matches. CDR3 amino acids: CASSRTGSLMETQYF. CDR3 in DNA: TGTGCCAGCAGCCGGACAGGGTCCCTGATGGAGACCCAGTACTTC. Filled out from reference TRBV5-6 and TRBJ2-5, the complete variable domain reads DAGVTQSPTHLIKTRGQQVTLRCSPKSGHDTVSWYQQALGQGPQFIFQYYEEEERQRGNFPDRFSGHQFPNYSSELNVNALLLGDSALYLCASSRTGSLMETQYFGPGTRLLVL.

The count of this clone is one. The chain has TRBV14 and TRBJ2-1; 7 positions match TRBD2. The CDR3 consists of 12 residues. Germline CDR1 SGHDN, CDR2 FVKESK. V shed 2 bases, J shed 15 bases, and the junction held 7 bases outside the gene matches. The CDR3 DNA follows: TGTGCCAGCAGCCAACCCCCGGGAGGTTGGTTCTTC. Amino acid sequence: CASSQPPGGWFF. Variable domain in full (rest from reference TRBV14 and TRBJ2-1): EAGVTQFPSHSVIEKGQTVTLRCDPISGHDNLYWYRRVMGKEIKFLLHFVKESKQDESGMPNNRFLAERTGGTYSTLKVQPAELEDSGVYFCASSQPPGGWFFGPGTRLTVL.

The chain employs TRBV11-2 and TRBJ2-2; tentatively, D is TRBD2 (6 bases). CDR3 length equals 15 residues. Germline CDR1 reads SGHAT; CDR2 reads FQNNGV. Trimming took 1 base from V and 6 from J, leaving 12 bases between them. CDR3 loop: CASSLGDSRAGELFF. As DNA, the CDR3 is TGTGCCAGCAGCTTAGGGGACTCCAGGGCCGGGGAGCTGTTTTTT. The whole variable domain, remainder taken from reference TRBV11-2 and TRBJ2-2, is EAGVAQSPRYKIIEKRQSVAFWCNPISGHATLYWYQQILGQGPKLLIQFQNNGVVDDSQLPKDRFSAERLKGVDSTLKIQPAKLEDSAVYLCASSLGDSRAGELFFGEGSRLTVL.

The chain couples TRBV6-1 to TRBJ1-6; D gene uncertain. Germline V gene data show CDR1 as MNHNS and CDR2 as SASEGT. Trimming pared 4 bases from V and 7 bases from J, leaving 2 bases between. The CDR3 spans 11 residues. The CDR3 DNA reads as TGTGCCAGCAGTGCAAATTCACCCCTCCACTTT. This gives the protein CASSANSPLHF.

As DNA, the CDR3 is TGCAGCGTTGCTAGGACGCTTGGGAACACTGAAGCTTTCTTT. As protein: CSVARTLGNTEAFF. J is TRBJ1-1 and V is TRBV29-1, with unresolved D. CDR3 length: 14 amino acids. Looked up from germline, CDR1 is SQVTM and CDR2 is ANQGSEA. The V end lost 4 bases, the J end lost 1 base, and 13 bases lay between the germline ends.

V usage is TRBV7-9 and J usage is TRBJ2-3; 9 nucleotides line up with TRBD2. Germline V gene lookup returns CDR1 SEHNR and CDR2 FQNEAQ (reference sequence). Trimming at V came to 6 bases and at J to 6 bases, leaving 7 bases not matched to a gene. The CDR3 runs to 14 residues. CDR3 coding DNA: TGTGCCAGCAGTACGGGACTAGCTTCCGATACGCAGTATTTT. This gives the protein CASSTGLASDTQYF.

The chain combines TRBV15 with TRBJ2-1, with no clear D. Germline lookup yields CDR1 LNHNV and CDR2 YYDKDF (reference sequence). The CDR3 extends over 12 amino acids. Deletions cut 0 bases from V and 9 bases from J, with 6 bases between. In nucleotides, the CDR3 is TGTGCCACCAGCAGAGATCGCCCTGAGCAGTTCTTC. Residues: CATSRDRPEQFF.

This rearrangement joins TRBV29-1 to TRBJ2-7; 7 bases are a match to TRBD1. The germline CDR1 and CDR2 sequences are SQVTM and ANQGSEA. This CDR3 region has 13 residues. The V segment lost 6 bases and the J segment 5 bases; nucleotides outside the gene matches: 10. The CDR3 region is CSVAQTGTNEQYF. CDR3 nucleotide sequence: TGCAGCGTCGCCCAGACAGGGACAAACGAGCAGTACTTC.

This clone was recorded only once. The rearrangement uses TRBV11-2 and TRBJ2-1; D remains unclear. Germline V gene data show CDR1 as SGHAT and CDR2 as FQNNGV. CDR3 length equals 12 residues. V was cut by 7 bases and J by 7 bases, with 11 bases left in between. CDR3 in amino acids: CASNSWGNEQFF. The CDR3 coding sequence is TGTGCCAGCAACTCCTGGGGAAATGAGCAGTTCTTC.

This chain links TRBV29-1 with TRBJ1-2; the D gene is possibly TRBD1 (5 bases). This CDR3 comprises 11 residues. Germline CDR1 SQVTM, CDR2 ANQGSEA. V was trimmed by 7 bases and J by 8 bases, leaving 14 bases between them. The chain's CDR3 is CSARGEGGYTF. The CDR3 bases are TGCAGCGCCCGAGGGGAGGGCGGCTACACCTTC.

This clone was seen once. This sequence joins TRBV5-6 and TRBJ1-6; D ambiguous. The CDR3 has 12 residues. CDR1 and CDR2 from the germline V gene are SGHDT and YYEEEE. V was clipped by 0 bases and J by 7 bases, with 2 bases between them. CDR3 coding DNA: TGTGCCAGCAGCTTGGAGAATTCACCCCTCCACTTT. Translated: CASSLENSPLHF.

This clone was counted between two and nine times. This rearrangement joins TRBV7-8 to TRBJ2-7; 9 bases match TRBD2. The CDR3 totals 18 residues. The trim removed 5 bases at V and 0 bases at J, leaving 14 bases unmatched. CDR1 and CDR2 (germline): SGHVS, FQNEAQ. CDR3 in DNA: TGTGCCAGCAGCCCAGGACCGATTAGCGGGGGTGGCTCCTACGAGCAGTACTTC. It encodes CASSPGPISGGGSYEQYF.

V is TRBV2 and J is TRBJ1-5, with a tentative D call TRBD1 (6 bases). Trimming left V 6 bases short and J 4 bases short, with 10 bases between. The germline V gene has CDR1 SNHLY and CDR2 FYNNEI. This CDR3 is 13 amino acids long. CDR3 in DNA: TGTGCCAGCAGACGGACAGCGAATCAGCCCCAGCATTTT. Protein sequence: CASRRTANQPQHF.

The chain recombines TRBV2 with TRBJ1-5; no clear D gene. The V gene's germline CDR1 is SNHLY and CDR2 FYNNEI. The V gene lost 4 bases and the J gene lost 5 bases, with 9 bases spanning the gap. The CDR3 runs to 13 residues. The CDR3 sequence is CASSVTGDQPQHF. The CDR3 DNA reads as TGTGCCAGCAGTGTAACTGGGGATCAGCCCCAGCATTTT.

The chain joins TRBV5-6 to TRBJ2-2; 11 bases are shared with TRBD1. The CDR3 contains 16 residues. V lost 6 bases to trimming and J lost 3 bases; unmatched junction nucleotides: 7. CDR1 SGHDT and CDR2 YYEEEE come from the germline V gene. In DNA, the CDR3 is TGTGCCAGCATCTTCACGGGACAGGGGGACACCGGGGAGCTGTTTTTT. This encodes CASIFTGQGDTGELFF.

This chain's CDR3 is CASSLASGTSNEQFF. The CDR3 DNA is TGCGCCAGCAGCTTGGCTAGCGGGACGAGTAATGAGCAGTTCTTC. J is TRBJ2-1 and V is TRBV5-1, with 9 bases fitting TRBD2. The CDR3 covers 15 residues. V shed 0 bases, J shed 7 bases, and the junction held 5 bases outside the gene matches. The germline gives CDR1 SGHRS, CDR2 YFSETQ. The full variable domain, rest sourced from reference TRBV5-1 and TRBJ2-1, is KAGVTQTPRYLIKTRGQQVTLSCSPISGHRSVSWYQQTPGQGLQFLFEYFSETQRNKGNFPGRFSGRQFSNSRSEMNVSTLELGDSALYLCASSLASGTSNEQFFGPGTRLTVL.

This chain joins TRBV1 and TRBJ1-2. TRBV1 is a known pseudogene. CDR3 length equals 15 residues. The CDR3 loop reads CTSSQRPGNYYGYTF. The DNA of the CDR3 is TGCACCAGCAGCCAAAGGCCCGGAAATTACTATGGCTACACCTTC.

The CDR3 spells CSAEQSAGYTF. Here the CDR3 DNA reads TGCAGTGCTGAACAGTCGGCGGGCTACACCTTC. J is TRBJ1-2 and V is TRBV20-1; D uncertain. Germline CDR1 is DFQATT and CDR2 is SNEGSKA (reference sequence). The V gene lost 5 bases and the J gene lost 8 bases, with 12 bases spanning the gap. The CDR3 consists of 11 residues.

This clone was seen only a few times. The rearrangement links TRBV29-1 to TRBJ1-1; D gene unclear. CDR1 is SQVTM, CDR2 ANQGSEA, per germline. Trimming pared 8 bases from V and 4 bases from J, leaving 11 bases between. This CDR3 comprises 11 residues. Here the CDR3 DNA reads TGCAGCTGGCGGGGAACCACTGAAGCTTTCTTT. As protein: CSWRGTTEAFF.

This clone was detected once. V is TRBV27 and J is TRBJ2-1; D tentatively fits TRBD1 or TRBD2 (5 bases each). The germline gives CDR1 MNHEY, CDR2 SMNVEV (reference sequence). V was pared by 1 base and J by 14 bases, with 39 bases between. CDR3 length: 21 residues. In DNA, the CDR3 is TGTGCCAGCAGTTTATTTTCCGAGGTAATACGCGCCGGGCGGGTCGCGACAGCTGAGTTCTTC. Protein: CASSLFSEVIRAGRVATAEFF.

This clone was seen a handful of times. The gene calls are TRBV29-1 and TRBJ2-3; D unclear. Trimming removed 5 bases at V and 2 bases at J, with 14 bases between. The CDR3 loop spans 14 amino acids. Looked up from germline, CDR1 is SQVTM and CDR2 is ANQGSEA. In nucleotides, the CDR3 is TGCAGCGTTACGGACCGAGCTGTCACAGATACGCAGTATTTT. It codes for CSVTDRAVTDTQYF.

The CDR3 DNA sequence: TGCGCCAGCAGCTTGCTGGCCTCCTACGAGCAGTACTTC. Protein product: CASSLLASYEQYF. V usage is TRBV5-1 and J usage is TRBJ2-7; D unresolved. The V gene's germline CDR1 is SGHRS and CDR2 YFSETQ. The CDR3 covers 13 residues. Trimming removed 1 base from V and 0 bases from J, with 5 bases in between.